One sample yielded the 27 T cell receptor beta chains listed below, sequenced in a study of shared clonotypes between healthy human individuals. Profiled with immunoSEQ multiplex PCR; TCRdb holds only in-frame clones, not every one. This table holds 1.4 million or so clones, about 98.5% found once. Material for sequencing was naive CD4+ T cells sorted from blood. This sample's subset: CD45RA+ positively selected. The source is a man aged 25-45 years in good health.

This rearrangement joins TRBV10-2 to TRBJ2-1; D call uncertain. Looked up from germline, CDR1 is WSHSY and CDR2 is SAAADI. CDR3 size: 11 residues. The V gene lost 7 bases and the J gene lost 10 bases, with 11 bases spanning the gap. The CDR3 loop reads CASTLTGEQFF. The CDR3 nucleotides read TGCGCCAGCACCCTAACCGGGGAGCAGTTCTTC.

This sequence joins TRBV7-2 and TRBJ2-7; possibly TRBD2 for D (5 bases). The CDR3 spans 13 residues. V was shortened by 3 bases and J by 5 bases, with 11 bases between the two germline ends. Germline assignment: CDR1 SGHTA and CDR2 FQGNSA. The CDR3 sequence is CASSFLGLNEQYF. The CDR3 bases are TGTGCCAGCAGCTTCCTCGGACTGAACGAGCAGTACTTC.

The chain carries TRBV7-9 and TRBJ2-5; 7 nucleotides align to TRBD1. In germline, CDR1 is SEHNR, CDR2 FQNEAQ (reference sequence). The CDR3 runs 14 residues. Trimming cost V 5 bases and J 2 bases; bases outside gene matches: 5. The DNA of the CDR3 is TGTGCCAGCAGCCCTCGGACAGGACAAGAGACCCAGTACTTC. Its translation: CASSPRTGQETQYF.

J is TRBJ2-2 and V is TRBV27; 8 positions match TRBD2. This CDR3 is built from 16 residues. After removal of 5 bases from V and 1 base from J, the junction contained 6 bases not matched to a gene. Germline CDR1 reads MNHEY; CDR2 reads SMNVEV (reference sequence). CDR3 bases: TGTGCCAGCAGTACTCTAGCGGGCCTGAACACCGGGGAGCTGTTTTTT. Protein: CASSTLAGLNTGELFF.

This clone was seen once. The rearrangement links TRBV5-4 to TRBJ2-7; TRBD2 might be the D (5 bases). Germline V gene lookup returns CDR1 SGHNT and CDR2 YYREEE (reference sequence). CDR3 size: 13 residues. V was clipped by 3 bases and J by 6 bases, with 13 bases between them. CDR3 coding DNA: TGTGCCAGCAGCTCGGACTTTCCCTCCGAGCAGTACTTC. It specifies CASSSDFPSEQYF.

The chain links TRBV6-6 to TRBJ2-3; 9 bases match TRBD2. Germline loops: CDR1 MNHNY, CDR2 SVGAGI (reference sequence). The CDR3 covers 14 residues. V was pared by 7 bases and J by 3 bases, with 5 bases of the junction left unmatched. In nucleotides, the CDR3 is TGTGCCAGCACCTTAGCGGGAGTAACAGATACGCAGTATTTT. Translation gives CASTLAGVTDTQYF.

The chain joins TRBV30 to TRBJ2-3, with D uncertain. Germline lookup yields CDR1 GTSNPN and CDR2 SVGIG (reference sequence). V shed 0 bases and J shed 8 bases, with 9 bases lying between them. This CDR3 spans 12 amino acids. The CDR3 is CAWSVIESTQYF. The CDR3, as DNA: TGTGCCTGGAGTGTAATAGAGTCTACGCAGTATTTT. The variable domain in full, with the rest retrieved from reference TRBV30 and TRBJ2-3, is SQTIHQWPATLVQPVGSPLSLECTVEGTSNPNLYWYRQAAGRGLQLLFYSVGIGQISSEVPQNLSASRPQDRQFILSSKKLLLSDSGFYLCAWSVIESTQYFGPGTRLTVL.

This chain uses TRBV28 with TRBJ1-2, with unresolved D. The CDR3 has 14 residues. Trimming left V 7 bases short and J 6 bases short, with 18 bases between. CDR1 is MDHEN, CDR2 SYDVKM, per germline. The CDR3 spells CASNPQSASHGYTF. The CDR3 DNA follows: TGTGCCAGCAATCCCCAGTCGGCGAGCCATGGCTACACCTTC.

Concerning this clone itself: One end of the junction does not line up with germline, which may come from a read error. CDR3 coding DNA: TGTGCCAGCAGCCAAACAGGACTACCGAATTTT. Residues: CASSQTGLPNF. The chain joins TRBV4-2 to TRBJ2-3; possible D gene TRBD2, 6 bases. The germline CDR1 and CDR2 sequences are LGHNA and YNFKEQ. CDR3 length: 11 amino acids.

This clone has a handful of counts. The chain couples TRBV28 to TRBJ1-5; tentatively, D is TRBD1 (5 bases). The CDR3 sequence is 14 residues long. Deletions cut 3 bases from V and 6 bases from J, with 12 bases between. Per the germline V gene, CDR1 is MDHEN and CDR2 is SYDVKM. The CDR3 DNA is TGTGCCAGCAGTTTGTTTCGGGGACTTCAGCCCCAGCATTTT. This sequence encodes CASSLFRGLQPQHF.

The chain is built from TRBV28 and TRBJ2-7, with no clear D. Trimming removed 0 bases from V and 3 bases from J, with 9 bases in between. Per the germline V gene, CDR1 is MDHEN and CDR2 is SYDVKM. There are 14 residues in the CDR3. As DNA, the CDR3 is TGTGCCAGCAGTTTATGGCCGGAGAACTACGAGCAGTACTTC. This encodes CASSLWPENYEQYF.

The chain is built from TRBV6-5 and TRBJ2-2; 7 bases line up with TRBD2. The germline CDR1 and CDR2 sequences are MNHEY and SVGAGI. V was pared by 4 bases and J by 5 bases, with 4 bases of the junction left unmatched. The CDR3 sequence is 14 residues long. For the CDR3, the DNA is TGTGCCAGCAGTTTTTTGGGAGGGACCGGGGAGCTGTTTTTT. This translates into CASSFLGGTGELFF.

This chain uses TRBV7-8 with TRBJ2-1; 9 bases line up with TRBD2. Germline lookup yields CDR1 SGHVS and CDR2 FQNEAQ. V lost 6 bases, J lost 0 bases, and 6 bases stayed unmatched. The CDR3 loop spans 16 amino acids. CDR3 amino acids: CASRPKREDSYNEQFF. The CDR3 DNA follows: TGTGCCAGCAGACCTAAGCGGGAGGACTCCTACAATGAGCAGTTCTTC.

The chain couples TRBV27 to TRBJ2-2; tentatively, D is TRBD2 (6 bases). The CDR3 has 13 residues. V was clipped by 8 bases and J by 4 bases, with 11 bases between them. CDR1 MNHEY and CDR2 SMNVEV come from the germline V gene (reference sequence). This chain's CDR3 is CASGGTITGELFF. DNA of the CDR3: TGTGCCAGCGGGGGGACCATCACCGGGGAGCTGTTTTTT.

The CDR3 coding sequence is TGTGCCAGCAGTCCCTCCCAGGTCCGAAACACTGAAGCTTTCTTT. Residues: CASSPSQVRNTEAFF. This sequence joins TRBV6-5 and TRBJ1-1; D gene unclear. V lost 5 bases to trimming and J lost 2 bases, with 15 bases between them. Per the germline V gene, CDR1 is MNHEY and CDR2 is SVGAGI. This CDR3 contains 15 residues.

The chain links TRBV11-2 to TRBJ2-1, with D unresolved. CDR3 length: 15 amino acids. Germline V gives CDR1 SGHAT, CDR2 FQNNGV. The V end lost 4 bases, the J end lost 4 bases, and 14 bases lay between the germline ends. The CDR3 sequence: CASSSSATGYNEQFF. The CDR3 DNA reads TGTGCCAGCAGCTCCTCAGCCACCGGATACAATGAGCAGTTCTTC.

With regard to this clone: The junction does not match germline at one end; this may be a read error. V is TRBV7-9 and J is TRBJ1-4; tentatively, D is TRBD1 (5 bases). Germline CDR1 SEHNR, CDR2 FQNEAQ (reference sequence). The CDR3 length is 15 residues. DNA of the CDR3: TGTGCCAGCAGCCCTAGTGGGGGAAAGGGTGAAAAGCTGTTTTTT. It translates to CASSPSGGKGEKLFF.

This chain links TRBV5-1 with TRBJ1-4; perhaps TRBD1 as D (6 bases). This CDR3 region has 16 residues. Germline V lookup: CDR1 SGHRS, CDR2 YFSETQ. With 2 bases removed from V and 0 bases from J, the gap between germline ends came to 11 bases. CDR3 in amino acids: CASSLGGAATNEKLFF. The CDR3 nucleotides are TGCGCCAGCAGCTTAGGGGGGGCTGCAACTAATGAAAAACTGTTTTTT.

DNA for the CDR3: TGTGCCAGCAGCTATACAGGAATCTCCTACGAGCAGTACTTC. Translating it yields CASSYTGISYEQYF. The chain couples TRBV7-9 to TRBJ2-7, with D tentatively TRBD1 (5 bases). Per germline, CDR1 SEHNR and CDR2 FQNEAQ (reference sequence). The CDR3 covers 14 residues. Trimming cost V 4 bases and J 0 bases, with 10 bases left between them.

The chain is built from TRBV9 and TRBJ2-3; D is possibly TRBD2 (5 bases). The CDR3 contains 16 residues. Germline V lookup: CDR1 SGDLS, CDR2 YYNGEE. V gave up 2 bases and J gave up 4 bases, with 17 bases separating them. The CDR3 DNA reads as TGTGCCAGCAGCGTGGAGGTGGGTCCCCCCGCAGATACGCAGTATTTT. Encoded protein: CASSVEVGPPADTQYF.

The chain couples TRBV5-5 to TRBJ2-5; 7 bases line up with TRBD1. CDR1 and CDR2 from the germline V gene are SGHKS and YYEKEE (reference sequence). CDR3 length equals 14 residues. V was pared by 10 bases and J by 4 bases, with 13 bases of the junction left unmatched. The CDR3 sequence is CARPETTGRETQYF. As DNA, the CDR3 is TGTGCCCGCCCAGAAACGACAGGGCGAGAGACCCAGTACTTC.

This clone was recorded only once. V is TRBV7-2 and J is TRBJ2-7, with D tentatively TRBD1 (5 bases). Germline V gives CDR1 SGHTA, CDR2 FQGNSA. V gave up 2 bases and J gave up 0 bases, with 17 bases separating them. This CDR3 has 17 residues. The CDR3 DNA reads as TGTGCCAGCAGCTTAACGTTCTCGATAGACAGCTCCTACGAGCAGTACTTC. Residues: CASSLTFSIDSSYEQYF.

CDR3 loop: CASSSLENTEAFF. CDR3 coding DNA: TGTGCCAGCAGCTCCTTGGAGAACACTGAAGCTTTCTTT. The chain uses TRBV7-9 and TRBJ1-1, with D hard to call. The ends were cut back, 4 bases at V and 1 base at J, with 7 bases in the middle. There are 13 residues in the CDR3. Germline loops: CDR1 SEHNR, CDR2 FQNEAQ (reference sequence).

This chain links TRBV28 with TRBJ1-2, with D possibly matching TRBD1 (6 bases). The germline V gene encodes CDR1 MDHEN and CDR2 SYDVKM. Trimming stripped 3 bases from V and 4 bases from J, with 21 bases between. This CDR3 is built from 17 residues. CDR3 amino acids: CASSLVGQGGIGYGYTF. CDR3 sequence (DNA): TGTGCCAGCAGTTTGGTGGGACAAGGGGGTATTGGCTATGGCTACACCTTC.

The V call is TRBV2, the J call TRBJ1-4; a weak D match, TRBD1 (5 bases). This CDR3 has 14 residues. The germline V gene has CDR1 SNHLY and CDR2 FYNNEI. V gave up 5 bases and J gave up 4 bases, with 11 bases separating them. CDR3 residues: CASSPTGHNEKLFF. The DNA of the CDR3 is TGTGCCAGCAGTCCTACAGGTCATAATGAAAAACTGTTTTTT.

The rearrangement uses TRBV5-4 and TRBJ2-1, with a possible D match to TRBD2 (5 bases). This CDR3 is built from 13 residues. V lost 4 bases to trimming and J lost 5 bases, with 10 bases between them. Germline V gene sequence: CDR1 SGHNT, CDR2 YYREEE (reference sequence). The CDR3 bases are TGTGCCAGCAGCCGAGGGAGAGACAATGAGCAGTTCTTC. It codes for CASSRGRDNEQFF.

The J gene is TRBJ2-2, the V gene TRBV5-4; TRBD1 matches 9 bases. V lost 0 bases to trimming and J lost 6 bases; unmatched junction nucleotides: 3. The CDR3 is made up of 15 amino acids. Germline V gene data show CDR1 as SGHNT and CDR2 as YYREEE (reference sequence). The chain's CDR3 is CASSLAQGAAGELFF. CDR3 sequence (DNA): TGTGCCAGCAGCTTGGCACAGGGGGCCGCCGGGGAGCTGTTTTTT.